A single sample is the source of the 19 T cell receptor beta chains below, sequenced in a study of tumor and adjacent non-tumor tissue in lung cancer. The template was RNA from unsorted bulk tissue. TCRbeta libraries were built with three rounds of nested PCR, modified from ARM-PCR. TCRdb used MiXCR to reprocess the multiplex PCR reads, holding one entry per CDR3 protein. The sample includes fewer than 150,000 distinct CDR3 sequences, around 65% of them seen just once. Sequences were obtained from lung tumor tissue. The receptors were gathered from a man aged 55 to 70 with small cell lung cancer.

This clonotype was picked up a small number of times. The rearrangement uses TRBV12-3 or TRBV12-4 and TRBJ1-3, with D maybe TRBD1 (5 bases). The CDR3 runs 16 residues. With 5 bases removed from V and 4 bases from J, the gap between germline ends came to 18 bases. The CDR3 spells CASSPTTHGGGNTIYF. The CDR3 DNA reads as TGTGCCAGCAGTCCAACGACACACGGGGGAGGAAACACCATATATTTT.

On this clonotype: Lacking the conserved final phenylalanine or tryptophan, this CDR3 likely reflects a read error. The chain joins TRBV11-3 to TRBJ2-1, with D unclear. The length of the CDR3 is 11 residues. Trimming took 7 bases from V and 6 from J, leaving 7 bases between them. Per germline, CDR1 SGHNT and CDR2 YENEEA. The CDR3 is CASKAGNEQFL. Written as DNA, the CDR3 is TGTGCCAGCAAAGCAGGCAATGAGCAGTTCCTC.

The rearrangement uses TRBV6-6 and TRBJ2-1; 8 bases are a match to TRBD2. Trimming took 5 bases from V and 13 from J; bases not matched to a gene: 19. Germline V gene sequence: CDR1 MNHNY, CDR2 SVGAGI (reference sequence). The CDR3 length is 16 residues. The CDR3 sequence is CASSLRGTSGSNGQFF. The CDR3 bases are TGTGCCAGCAGTCTGCGGGGTACTAGCGGTAGCAATGGTCAGTTCTTC.

Turning to this clonotype: Since the CDR3 does not end with the conserved phenylalanine or tryptophan, this likely comes from a read error. The limits of the CDR3 on the DNA are not certain, so only TCRdb's listed CDR3 is given. V gene TRBV7-8 combines with J gene TRBJ2-7. The CDR3 contains 13 residues when both ends are counted. Germline V gene data show CDR1 as SGHVS and CDR2 as FQNEAQ. CDR3 sequence: CASSLNPSDGQYA.

Points on this clonotype: One end of the junction fails to match germline, which may point to a read error. This chain connects TRBV6-6 to TRBJ2-7; D is uncertain. CDR1 is MNHNY and CDR2 is SVGAGI in the germline V gene (reference sequence). The CDR3 is 13 residues long. The CDR3 loop reads CASSAQSFAEHCF. DNA of the CDR3: TGTGCCAGCAGTGCCCAATCTTTCGCCGAGCATTGCTTC.

With respect to this clonotype: This may be a read error: a much more frequent sequence differs by one nucleotide. The chain couples TRBV6-1 to TRBJ2-3; the D is unclear. The CDR3 runs to 19 residues. Germline V gene sequence: CDR1 MNHNS, CDR2 SASEGT. The CDR3 DNA reads TGTGCCAGCAGTGAAGCTTCGATTTTGGGCGCTGGTGCAACAGATATGCAGTATTTT. Protein: CASSEASILGAGATDMQYF.

The chain's CDR3 is CVNSLVPAELFF. In DNA form, the CDR3 reads TGCGTCAACAGCTTAGTGCCCGCGGAGCTGTTTTTT. This sequence joins TRBV5-1 and TRBJ2-2; D is unresolved. The CDR3 has 12 residues. From germline, CDR1 is SGHRS and CDR2 YFSETQ.

In the case of this clonotype: Germline and junction disagree at one end, which may indicate a read error. This sequence joins TRBV29-1 and TRBJ1-2; possibly TRBD1 for D (6 bases). The CDR3 totals 15 residues. CDR1 and CDR2 (germline): SQVTM, ANQGSEA. CDR3 in DNA: TGCAACGTTGAAGATCTCGGGGGCGCTGGGTATGGCTACACCTTC. This sequence encodes CNVEDLGGAGYGYTF.

To note about this clonotype: A read error is possible here, since a much larger clone lies one base away. V usage is TRBV20-1 and J usage is TRBJ2-7; 7 bases are a match to TRBD1. The CDR3 has 13 amino acids. Looked up from germline, CDR1 is DFQATT and CDR2 is SNEGSKA (reference sequence). CDR3 DNA sequence: TGCAGTGTTAGAAAAACAGGGGCGGGCGAGCAGTACTTC. This gives the protein CSVRKTGAGEQYF.

A remark on this clonotype: A read error is possible here, since a much larger clone lies one base away. The V gene is TRBV20-1, the J gene TRBJ2-7; D may be TRBD1 or TRBD2 (5 bases each). CDR1 is DFQATT, CDR2 SNEGSKA, per germline (reference sequence). The CDR3 loop spans 14 amino acids. The V gene lost 5 bases and the J gene lost 2 bases, with 16 bases spanning the gap. CDR3: CSALRSEGTYEQYF. The CDR3 DNA reads TGCAGTGCTCTGAGGTCAGAGGGGACCTACGAGCAGTACTTC.

In regard to this clonotype: Because the CDR3 is missing its conserved closing phenylalanine or tryptophan, this is likely a read error. The V gene is TRBV7-2, the J gene TRBJ1-4; possibly TRBD1 for D (5 bases). The CDR3 runs 14 residues. The germline CDR1 and CDR2 sequences are SGHTA and FQGNSA. Trimming stripped 3 bases from V and 6 bases from J, with 11 bases between. The CDR3 spells CASSFSWGHEKLFI. The CDR3 DNA sequence: TGTGCCAGCAGCTTTTCTTGGGGACATGAAAAACTGTTTATT.

This clonotype appeared a few times. This may stem from a read error, because a much larger clone lies one nucleotide away. This chain joins TRBV29-1 and TRBJ2-5, with 8 bases that match TRBD1. CDR3 length: 14 residues. In germline, CDR1 is SQVTM, CDR2 ANQGSEA. In DNA form, the CDR3 reads TGCAGCGTTGAACGCAGGGGGCGCGGCGAGATCCAGTACTTC. This sequence encodes CSVERRGRGEIQYF. The entire variable domain, with the rest obtained from reference TRBV29-1 and TRBJ2-5, is as follows: SAVISQKPSRDICQRGTSLTIQCQVDSQVTMMFWYRQQPGQSLTLIATANQGSEATYESGFVIDKFPISRPNLTFSTLTVSNMSPEDSSIYLCSVERRGRGEIQYFGPGTRLLVL.

With respect to this clonotype: Here the CDR3 omits its conserved ending phenylalanine or tryptophan, so a read error is the likely source. The J gene is TRBJ1-1, the V gene TRBV14; D remains ambiguous. Per germline, CDR1 SGHDN and CDR2 FVKESK. This CDR3 has 16 amino acids. Written as DNA, the CDR3 is TGTGCCAACAGCCGATTTTTTTTAGCGGGCGTCACTGAAGCTTTCTAT. Translating gives CANSRFFLAGVTEAFY.

As to this clonotype: An end of the junction does not agree with germline; a read error may underlie this. This sequence joins TRBV6-5 and TRBJ1-6, with D maybe TRBD1 (6 bases). CDR3 length: 15 residues. Germline V CDR1 and CDR2: MNHEY, SVGAGI. CDR3 protein: CASSYSGAWNSPLQF. CDR3 in DNA: TGTGCAAGCAGTTACTCAGGGGCCTGGAATTCACCTCTCCAATTT.

This sequence joins TRBV12-3 or TRBV12-4 and TRBJ2-4, with 9 bases aligning to TRBD2. The CDR3 extends over 14 amino acids. J was trimmed by 4 bases and V by 3 bases; bases with no gene match: 1. Here the CDR3 reads CASSFTSGKNIQYF. The CDR3 DNA sequence: TGTGCCAGCAGTTTTACTAGCGGGAAAAACATTCAGTACTTC.

With respect to this clonotype: Without the conserved terminal phenylalanine or tryptophan, this CDR3 likely stems from a read error. It is unclear where the CDR3 begins or ends on the DNA, so no DNA is shown, and the CDR3 is as TCRdb lists it. CDR3 region: CSASGDLNTEALL. The chain links TRBV20-1 to TRBJ1-1. The CDR3 length equals 13 residues, ends included. CDR1 and CDR2 (germline): DFQATT, SNEGSKA (reference sequence).

Comment on this clonotype: It is likely a read error, because the conserved phenylalanine at the end of the CDR3 is missing. The chain has TRBV4-1 and TRBJ1-2; 10 bases agree with TRBD1. CDR3 length: 15 residues. Trimming took 7 bases from V and 7 from J; bases not matched to a gene: 12. From germline, CDR1 is MGHRA and CDR2 YSYEKL. The DNA for the CDR3 is TGCGCCAGCAACCCAGGAGGACAGGGGGTGGGTGGCTACACCTAC. Protein sequence: CASNPGGQGVGGYTY.

Comments on this clonotype: A much larger clone lies a single base off, so this may be a read error. The V call is TRBV12-3 or TRBV12-4, the J call TRBJ2-2, with D perhaps being TRBD1 or TRBD2 (5 bases each). V lost 4 bases to trimming and J lost 5 bases, with 5 bases between them. This CDR3 is built from 12 residues. The DNA of the CDR3 is TGTGCCAGCAGTTGGGGGACCGGGGAGCTGTTTTTT. Translation gives CASSWGTGELFF.

Concerning this clonotype itself: This may come from a read error, since a much larger clone is one base off. The chain has TRBV20-1 and TRBJ1-3, with D possibly matching TRBD1 (5 bases). This CDR3 is 16 amino acids long. From germline, CDR1 is DFQATT and CDR2 SNEGSKA (reference sequence). The CDR3: CSARKGTTTSGNTLYF. CDR3 DNA: TGCAGTGCTAGGAAGGGGACCACAACCTCTGGAAACACCTTATATTTT.